This TCR beta chain was identified during a study of blood T cell repertoires in COVID-19. Across the study: The United States, Italy and Spain were the sources of the acute and convalescent COVID-19 samples.

Original handling: Researchers report that nucleated cell counts were estimated from reference gene primer amplification. Using immunoSEQ multiplex PCR, the repertoire was profiled, and TCRdb retains in-frame clones only, with some absent. That table furnishes V, J and clone size, whereas the DNA furnished D and trimming. This sample has 120,000 to 150,000 clones, with 80% found just once. The V gene lost 3 bases and the J gene lost 4 bases, with 13 bases spanning the gap. CDR1 and CDR2 (germline): SGHTA, FQGNSA. The CDR3 is made up of 14 amino acids. Sequences were obtained from peripheral blood. The rearrangement joins TRBV7-2 to TRBJ2-7; tentative D call: TRBD1 (6 bases). The TCR sequence derives from a man aged 55-75 years with active or convalescent COVID-19. CDR3 region: CASSFSRGRYEQYF. DNA for the CDR3: TGTGCCAGCAGCTTTTCGAGGGGGAGATACGAGCAGTACTTC.